This T cell receptor beta chain appears in the sequencing data of a study of Ad26.COV2.S vaccination and SARS-CoV-2 variants. As for the study in general: The vaccine Ad26.COV2.S was put into the muscle once, or twice with 56 days between. Study observations and caveats: Individuals receiving vaccine had higher spike-specific TCR breadth than placebo recipients did. TCR breadth and depth estimates may have understated total T cell responses.

Treatment meaning: roughly 20 received Ad26.COV2.S at low or high dose, single or two shots; 5 received placebo; per-sample allocation not given. Sampling was performed 63 days after the first vaccine or placebo injection. In regard to this clone: What it binds is unknown.

The data were produced by immunoSEQ multiplex PCR, yet TCRdb's version contains in-frame clones alone and is incomplete. The sample has 410,000 or so clones, about 93% seen once; the top ten hold more than 10%. The CDR3 covers 11 residues. Trimming removed 4 bases from V and 4 bases from J, with 7 bases in between. From germline, CDR1 is DFQATT and CDR2 SNEGSKA (reference sequence). The chain carries TRBV20-1 and TRBJ2-5; D gene unclear. Sequenced material: peripheral blood, taken in a trial of Ad26.COV2.S vaccine versus placebo. This receptor was identified in a person between 18 and 59 years old who received the Ad26.COV2.S COVID-19 vaccine or a placebo. In DNA, the CDR3 is TGCAGTGCTATAAGGTTAGAGACCCAGTACTTC. It specifies CSAIRLETQYF.